This T cell receptor beta chain was sequenced for a study of cytomegalovirus exposure and HLA in healthy donors. On the study more broadly: A data release that came early held tens of millions of unique TCRs from HLA-typed donors.

The study, taken as a whole, reports: HLA allele associations emerged for about 16,000 TCR beta sequences in a later analysis, at 0.05 false discovery rate. In a later analysis, a genetic analysis reported fewer productive-TCR N-insertions in an Asian-associated ancestry cluster than the cohort average. The authors assumed roughly uniform sequencing depth across donors for presence/absence analyses.

Comments on this clone: Its antigen is not identified.

In the PCR, 60 Vbeta and 13 Jbeta primers were used. Assay: immunoSEQ multiplex PCR; the TCRdb copy retains only in-frame clones and omits some. Among 200,000 to 250,000 clones, 76% were seen once, and the ten largest hold 0.6% to 0.65%. The sequenced sample consisted of PBMCs. The sequence came from a man between 18 and 29 years old in good health and CMV-seronegative.

The CDR3 DNA follows: TGTGCCAGCATGCGCCGGGACAGGGAATATAGCAATCAGCCCCAGCATTTT. This translates into CASMRRDREYSNQPQHF. The chain links TRBV25-1 to TRBJ1-5; 9 nucleotides align to TRBD1. The CDR3 has 17 amino acids. In germline, CDR1 is MGHDK, CDR2 SYGVNS. V lost 7 bases to trimming and J lost 0 bases; unmatched junction nucleotides: 10.